Each of the 10 T cell receptor beta chains below was sequenced from the same sample in a study of blood T cell repertoires in COVID-19. Here immunoSEQ multiplex PCR was the method, and the copy in TCRdb shows in-frame clones only, minus some. The sample has around 130,000 clones, approximately 86% seen once. The sequencing sample was made of PBMCs or T cells enriched from blood (not recorded which). These receptors came from a woman between 45 and 60 years old who had recovered from COVID-19.

The J gene is TRBJ2-1, the V gene TRBV6-5; 8 nucleotides match TRBD2. Looked up from germline, CDR1 is MNHEY and CDR2 is SVGAGI. CDR3 length equals 14 residues. V lost 6 bases to trimming and J lost 2 bases; unmatched junction nucleotides: 3. The CDR3 sequence is CASRYGGAYNEQFF. As DNA, the CDR3 is TGTGCCAGCAGATACGGGGGGGCCTACAATGAGCAGTTCTTC.

This clone was counted a single time. V is TRBV5-5 and J is TRBJ1-1; the D is unclear. The CDR3 has 14 residues. Per the germline V gene, CDR1 is SGHKS and CDR2 is YYEKEE (reference sequence). V was pared by 1 base and J by 1 base, with 8 bases between. The CDR3 loop reads CASSLLQKNTEAFF. The DNA for the CDR3 is TGTGCCAGCAGCTTGTTGCAGAAGAACACTGAAGCTTTCTTT.

The rearrangement links TRBV2 to TRBJ1-2; D is possibly TRBD1 (6 bases). Germline values: CDR1 SNHLY, CDR2 FYNNEI. V gave up 2 bases and J gave up 7 bases, with 11 bases separating them. The CDR3 runs to 13 residues. CDR3 coding DNA: TGTGCCAGCAGTGAAAGCCAGGGGAGTGGCTACACCTTC. Translating gives CASSESQGSGYTF.

V and J are TRBV7-9 and TRBJ1-1; D is unclear. The CDR3 has 12 amino acids. The ends were cut back, 5 bases at V and 8 bases at J, with 12 bases in the middle. Germline CDR1 reads SEHNR; CDR2 reads FQNEAQ (reference sequence). The CDR3 bases are TGTGCCAGCAGCCCCCTGGTGAGGGAAGCTTTCTTT. Its translation: CASSPLVREAFF.

The chain has TRBV14 and TRBJ2-3; the match to TRBD1 covers 9 bases. The CDR3 sequence is 15 residues long. Germline CDR1 is SGHDN and CDR2 is FVKESK. With V trimmed by 4 bases and J by 0 bases, 2 bases remained unmatched. In DNA, the CDR3 is TGTGCCAGCAGCCGGGGACAGGGTAGCACAGATACGCAGTATTTT. Amino acids: CASSRGQGSTDTQYF.

This clone was counted once. The rearrangement links TRBV11-2 to TRBJ2-1; TRBD2 matches at 12 bases. CDR3 size: 14 residues. Germline CDR1 SGHAT, CDR2 FQNNGV. Losses at the gene ends were 6 bases for V and 8 bases for J; bases not matched to a gene: 5. CDR3 sequence reads: CASRKLAGGHEQFF. As DNA, the CDR3 is TGTGCCAGCAGAAAGCTAGCGGGGGGGCATGAGCAGTTCTTC. The full variable domain, its missing parts supplied by reference TRBV11-2 and TRBJ2-1, is EAGVAQSPRYKIIEKRQSVAFWCNPISGHATLYWYQQILGQGPKLLIQFQNNGVVDDSQLPKDRFSAERLKGVDSTLKIQPAKLEDSAVYLCASRKLAGGHEQFFGPGTRLTVL.

This clone has a single count. The chain carries TRBV3-1 (or the pseudogene TRBV3-2) and TRBJ2-5, with TRBD2 identical over 11 bases. Per the germline V gene, CDR1 is LGHDT and CDR2 is YNNKEL (reference sequence). The junction had 8 bases not matched to a gene; V was cut back by 8 bases and J by 3 bases. The CDR3 has 15 amino acids. The chain's CDR3 is CASAQPGLAEETQYF. CDR3 bases: TGTGCCAGCGCACAACCGGGACTAGCGGAAGAGACCCAGTACTTC.

The chain has TRBV2 and TRBJ2-3; D not resolved. This CDR3 has 12 residues. The V and J ends lost 6 bases and 2 bases respectively, with 6 bases between them. Germline CDR1 reads SNHLY; CDR2 reads FYNNEI. The CDR3 here is CASRGYTDTQYF. CDR3 bases: TGTGCCAGCAGGGGCTACACAGATACGCAGTATTTT.

This sequence joins TRBV11-2 and TRBJ2-5; 9 nucleotides align to TRBD1. This CDR3 is built from 16 residues. CDR1 is SGHAT and CDR2 is FQNNGV in the germline V gene. Trimming at V came to 5 bases and at J to 5 bases, leaving 12 bases not matched to a gene. The CDR3 DNA reads as TGTGCCAGCAGCACTAGACAGGGGGGTACCAGGGAGACCCAGTACTTC. Amino acids: CASSTRQGGTRETQYF.

V is TRBV15 and J is TRBJ2-7, with 7 bases lining up with TRBD2. Germline assignment: CDR1 LNHNV and CDR2 YYDKDF (reference sequence). After removal of 4 bases from V and 3 bases from J, the junction contained 3 bases not matched to a gene. CDR3 length: 13 amino acids. The CDR3 DNA reads as TGTGCCACCAGCACCGGGACTAACTACGAGCAGTACTTC. Protein: CATSTGTNYEQYF.